The subject of this entry is one T cell receptor (beta chain). In the original workflow: Nucleated cell counts were estimated from reference gene primer amplification. The protocol was immunoSEQ multiplex PCR, while the TCRdb copy is restricted to in-frame clones and leaves out a portion. Clonal size and the V and J genes are those of that table, whereas D and trimming came from the DNA. This table holds about 100,000 clones, 79% found once. This sample was taken from a study of blood T cell repertoires in COVID-19. Across the study: Samples came from the United States, Italy and Spain, spanning acute and convalescent COVID-19. Sources were T cells, B-cell-depleted T cells, or PBMCs; the material itself was cDNA or gDNA.

Sample: peripheral blood. The receptor's source is a woman of 80 years or more with active or convalescent COVID-19.

The CDR3 reads CASSLWPGNEKLFF. CDR3 bases: TGTGCCAGCAGTTTGTGGCCAGGGAATGAAAAACTGTTTTTT. This chain connects TRBV27 to TRBJ1-4; TRBD1 is a possible D gene (5 bases). The CDR3 covers 14 residues. V lost 3 bases to trimming and J lost 5 bases, with 10 bases between them. Germline CDR1 is MNHEY and CDR2 is SMNVEV (reference sequence).